The 22 T cell receptor beta chains below come from one sample, sequenced in a study of post-analysis software for immune sequencing data. General study results and limits: The study found TRBV5-6, TRBV5-1 and TRBV20-1 among five or six TRBV segments more frequent in patients than controls.

Unique molecular identifiers tagged the TCR beta cDNA libraries. A single record per CDR3 protein comes from TCRdb applying MiXCR to the PCR reads. The sample has some 690,000 distinct CDR3 sequences, roughly three fifths seen once. No cognate antigen is known for these TCRs. The sample consisted of blood. The source is a girl aged 2-10 years with multiple sclerosis.

The rearrangement links TRBV6-1 to TRBJ1-6, with D perhaps TRBD1 (6 bases). Trimming shortened V by 6 bases and J by 5 bases, and 14 bases separated the two germline ends. CDR1 is MNHNS and CDR2 is SASEGT in the germline V gene. The CDR3 loop spans 15 amino acids. The CDR3, as DNA: TGTGCCAGCAGGGCCGGGACACTTAATAATTCACCCCTCCACTTT. It codes for CASRAGTLNNSPLHF.

This chain links TRBV9 with TRBJ1-2, with D tentatively TRBD1 (5 bases). Germline values: CDR1 SGDLS, CDR2 YYNGEE. Deletions cut 3 bases from V and 5 bases from J, with 14 bases between. This CDR3 region has 14 residues. CDR3 nucleotide sequence: TGTGCCAGCAGCGATCGGGCAGGGCGTTATGGCTACACCTTC. It is translated as CASSDRAGRYGYTF. The whole variable domain, remainder taken from reference TRBV9 and TRBJ1-2, is DSGVTQTPKHLITATGQRVTLRCSPRSGDLSVYWYQQSLDQGLQFLIQYYNGEERAKGNILERFSAQQFPDLHSELNLSSLELGDSALYFCASSDRAGRYGYTFGSGTRLTVV.

This chain uses TRBV7-9 with TRBJ2-5; 10 bases are shared with TRBD2. The germline CDR1 and CDR2 sequences are SEHNR and FQNEAQ (reference sequence). The trim removed 5 bases at V and 4 bases at J, leaving 4 bases unmatched. This CDR3 spans 14 amino acids. The CDR3 coding sequence is TGTGCCAGCAGCGCTCGACTAGCGGGAGAGACCCAGTACTTC. This gives the protein CASSARLAGETQYF.

A few counts support this clonotype. The chain is built from TRBV6-6 and TRBJ2-3; 11 bases align to TRBD2. CDR1 and CDR2 (germline): MNHNY, SVGAGI (reference sequence). V dropped 6 bases and J dropped 1; count of bases not matched to a gene: 6. The CDR3 is made up of 16 amino acids. This CDR3 is CASRPGTSGGTDTQYF. The CDR3, as DNA: TGTGCCAGCAGACCCGGGACTAGCGGAGGCACAGATACGCAGTATTTT.

The chain links TRBV29-1 to TRBJ2-5; D is undetermined. Germline V gene sequence: CDR1 SQVTM, CDR2 ANQGSEA. Trimming pared 7 bases from V and 5 bases from J, leaving 14 bases between. The CDR3 totals 12 residues. This CDR3 reads CSALEGRETQYF. Here the CDR3 DNA reads TGCAGCGCCCTGGAAGGGCGGGAGACCCAGTACTTC.

This clonotype occurred a few times. The chain employs TRBV28 and TRBJ2-7; unclear D gene. CDR1 is MDHEN and CDR2 is SYDVKM in the germline V gene. The CDR3 is made up of 15 amino acids. Trimming removed 2 bases at V and 7 bases at J, with 18 bases between. The CDR3, as DNA: TGTGCCAGCAGTTTAAGAGCTAGTTATCTGGTGGAGCAGTACTTC. Translating it yields CASSLRASYLVEQYF.

This clonotype has only a few counts. J is TRBJ2-3 and V is TRBV7-2; 9 nucleotides align to TRBD1. The V and J ends lost 0 bases and 4 bases, in that order; junction bases with no gene match: 5. CDR3 size: 16 residues. The germline V gene has CDR1 SGHTA and CDR2 FQGNSA. CDR3 amino acids: CASSLAGTGTPDTQYF. Here the CDR3 DNA reads TGTGCCAGCAGCTTAGCCGGGACAGGGACTCCAGATACGCAGTATTTT.

The rearrangement uses TRBV7-2 and TRBJ2-1, with 16 bases matching TRBD2. Trimming cost V 3 bases and J 8 bases; bases outside gene matches: 13. CDR3 length equals 19 residues. CDR1 is SGHTA and CDR2 is FQGNSA in the germline V gene. The CDR3 reads CASSLTGTSGGAGLYEQFF. The CDR3 coding sequence is TGTGCCAGCAGCTTGACCGGGACTAGCGGGGGGGCGGGTCTCTATGAGCAGTTCTTC. Complete variable domain (other parts from reference TRBV7-2 and TRBJ2-1): GAGVSQSPSNKVTEKGKDVELRCDPISGHTALYWYRQSLGQGLEFLIYFQGNSAPDKSGLPSDRFSAERTGGSVSTLTIQRTQQEDSAVYLCASSLTGTSGGAGLYEQFFGPGTRLTVL.

J is TRBJ2-4 and V is TRBV7-8, with D perhaps being TRBD1 or TRBD2 (5 bases each). Per germline, CDR1 SGHVS and CDR2 FQNEAQ. CDR3 length equals 15 residues. V was shortened by 4 bases and J by 3 bases, with 13 bases between the two germline ends. The CDR3 sequence is CASSWDLTFKNIQYF. The CDR3 DNA sequence: TGTGCCAGCAGCTGGGACCTCACCTTCAAAAACATTCAGTACTTC.

J is TRBJ2-7 and V is TRBV12-3 or TRBV12-4, with TRBD2 matching 10 bases. The ends lost 6 bases at V and 3 bases at J; junction bases unmatched: 8. The CDR3 loop spans 15 amino acids. The DNA of the CDR3 is TGTGCCAGCAGAGAGATAGCGGGGGGAGTCTACGAGCAGTACTTC. It translates to CASREIAGGVYEQYF.

The chain combines TRBV27 with TRBJ1-2; perhaps TRBD1 as D (5 bases). V dropped 4 bases and J dropped 3 bases, with 15 bases sitting between them. From germline, CDR1 is MNHEY and CDR2 SMNVEV (reference sequence). The CDR3 has 15 residues. DNA of the CDR3: TGTGCCAGCAGTTCAACAGGTTGGGGGGACTATGGCTACACCTTC. It specifies CASSSTGWGDYGYTF.

The genes are TRBV10-1 and TRBJ2-1; 11 nucleotides agree with TRBD1. Germline assignment: CDR1 WNHNN and CDR2 SYGVQD (reference sequence). This CDR3 is 14 amino acids long. Unmatched junction bases numbered 4, after V lost 6 bases and J lost 6 bases. Written as DNA, the CDR3 is TGCGCCAGCAGAGGACAGGGGGCAGGCAATGAGCAGTTCTTC. Residues: CASRGQGAGNEQFF.

This chain connects TRBV15 to TRBJ1-1; no reliable D call. The CDR3 is made up of 12 amino acids. Looked up from germline, CDR1 is LNHNV and CDR2 is YYDKDF (reference sequence). V dropped 0 bases and J dropped 4 bases, with 3 bases sitting between them. The CDR3 sequence: CATSREPTEAFF. The CDR3 region has the DNA TGTGCCACCAGCAGAGAACCCACTGAAGCTTTCTTT.

This chain connects TRBV10-3 to TRBJ2-1; 7 bases are shared with TRBD1. This CDR3 has 15 amino acids. V gave up 7 bases and J gave up 2 bases; unmatched junction bases: 8. The germline CDR1 and CDR2 sequences are ENHRY and SYGVKD. Here the CDR3 DNA reads TGTGCCATCATGGGGACAGAATATCCCTACAATGAGCAGTTCTTC. It specifies CAIMGTEYPYNEQFF.

This clonotype has only a few counts. The V gene is TRBV7-2, the J gene TRBJ2-4; D is possibly TRBD1 or TRBD2 (5 bases each). V was shortened by 3 bases and J by 13 bases, with 19 bases between the two germline ends. Germline lookup yields CDR1 SGHTA and CDR2 FQGNSA. The CDR3 totals 14 residues. In DNA form, the CDR3 reads TGTGCCAGCAGCTTCGGGCCCGGATTGGGGGAGCAGTACTTC. Encoded protein: CASSFGPGLGEQYF.

The chain has TRBV7-6 and TRBJ2-7; D may be TRBD1 (6 bases). Trimming stripped 3 bases from V and 2 bases from J, with 11 bases between. CDR3 length: 14 amino acids. In germline, CDR1 is SGHVS, CDR2 FNYEAQ. The DNA for the CDR3 is TGTGCCAGCAGCTTGGAGACAGGCCCCTACGAGCAGTACTTC. Translating gives CASSLETGPYEQYF. The whole variable domain, remainder taken from reference TRBV7-6 and TRBJ2-7, is GAGVSQSPRYKVTKRGQDVALRCDPISGHVSLYWYRQALGQGPEFLTYFNYEAQQDKSGLPNDRFSAERPEGSISTLTIQRTEQRDSAMYRCASSLETGPYEQYFGPGTRLTVT.

V gene TRBV5-1 combines with J gene TRBJ2-4; 8 bases match TRBD1. Per the germline V gene, CDR1 is SGHRS and CDR2 is YFSETQ. The CDR3 runs 15 residues. The V segment lost 4 bases and the J segment 8 bases; nucleotides outside the gene matches: 11. Here the CDR3 reads CASSAGTGVRDIQYF. CDR3 nucleotide sequence: TGCGCCAGCAGCGCAGGGACAGGAGTAAGGGACATTCAGTACTTC.

The chain has TRBV20-1 and TRBJ2-2; D perhaps matches TRBD1 (6 bases). The CDR3 consists of 16 residues. Trimming removed 4 bases from V and 1 base from J, with 16 bases in between. Per the germline V gene, CDR1 is DFQATT and CDR2 is SNEGSKA (reference sequence). The CDR3 DNA reads as TGCAGTGCTAAGAATATCAGGGACATGAACACCGGGGAGCTGTTTTTT. This gives the protein CSAKNIRDMNTGELFF.

V and J are TRBV4-1 and TRBJ1-1; D unclear. The CDR3 is 16 amino acids. V lost 0 bases, J lost 1 base, and 12 bases lay in between. Germline lookup yields CDR1 MGHRA and CDR2 YSYEKL. The CDR3: CASSQDRLRTNTEAFF. The CDR3 DNA is TGCGCCAGCAGCCAAGATCGTTTAAGGACGAACACTGAAGCTTTCTTT.

V usage is TRBV29-1 and J usage is TRBJ2-1; unclear D gene. Between the trimmed V and J ends, which lost 7 bases and 7 bases, there was a span of 14 bases. The CDR3 extends over 12 amino acids. CDR1 is SQVTM, CDR2 ANQGSEA, per germline. The CDR3 here is CSGGKEGNEQFF. CDR3 nucleotides: TGCAGCGGGGGAAAGGAAGGTAATGAGCAGTTCTTC.

The genes are TRBV7-9 and TRBJ2-7; possible D gene TRBD1, 6 bases. The CDR3 totals 15 residues. The ends were cut back, 4 bases at V and 4 bases at J, with 17 bases in the middle. CDR1 is SEHNR, CDR2 FQNEAQ, per germline (reference sequence). The CDR3 bases are TGTGCCAGCAGCTCACTATTTGGACAGCTATACGAGCAGTACTTC. The encoded protein is CASSSLFGQLYEQYF.

V usage is TRBV5-1 and J usage is TRBJ2-1; TRBD2 is a possible D gene (6 bases). V gave up 1 base and J gave up 1 base, with 9 bases separating them. This CDR3 spans 15 amino acids. The V gene's germline CDR1 is SGHRS and CDR2 YFSETQ. As DNA, the CDR3 is TGCGCCAGCAGCTTGCCTAGCGATTCCTACAATGAGCAGTTCTTC. Translated, it gives CASSLPSDSYNEQFF. The variable domain in full, completed from reference TRBV5-1 and TRBJ2-1, reads KAGVTQTPRYLIKTRGQQVTLSCSPISGHRSVSWYQQTPGQGLQFLFEYFSETQRNKGNFPGRFSGRQFSNSRSEMNVSTLELGDSALYLCASSLPSDSYNEQFFGPGTRLTVL.